The entry that follows covers one TCR beta chain sequence. Its specificity is unknown. These data are taken from a study of blood T cells in healthy people across ages. Per germline, CDR1 SEHNR and CDR2 FQNEAQ (reference sequence). The CDR3 extends over 14 amino acids. V lost 1 base, J lost 5 bases, and 9 bases lay in between. Points from the study as a whole: In long-lived donors, naive CD4+ cell counts and diversity exceeded those of aged donors. Per-million-T-cell TCR beta diversity fell roughly linearly with age. Possibly, changes in expanded clonotypes were confounded because donor CMV status was unknown.

Samples each had at least 5.5 micrograms of total RNA extracted. The use of a sample-barcoded 5' primer and a J-beta primer mix characterized a second PCR of roughly 7 to 12 cycles. TCRdb used MiXCR to reprocess the 5' RACE reads, holding one entry per CDR3 protein. The sample yields about 800,000 distinct CDR3 sequences, about 25% seen once. A further study also used this sample, focusing on T cells of mothers and their children.

The clonotype comes from a boy between 10 and 17 years old in good health. This chain connects TRBV7-9 to TRBJ2-1; tentatively, D is TRBD2 (5 bases). The sample consisted of blood. The CDR3 protein is CASSLVAPNNEQFF. The CDR3 nucleotides read TGTGCCAGCAGCTTAGTAGCGCCCAACAATGAGCAGTTCTTC.